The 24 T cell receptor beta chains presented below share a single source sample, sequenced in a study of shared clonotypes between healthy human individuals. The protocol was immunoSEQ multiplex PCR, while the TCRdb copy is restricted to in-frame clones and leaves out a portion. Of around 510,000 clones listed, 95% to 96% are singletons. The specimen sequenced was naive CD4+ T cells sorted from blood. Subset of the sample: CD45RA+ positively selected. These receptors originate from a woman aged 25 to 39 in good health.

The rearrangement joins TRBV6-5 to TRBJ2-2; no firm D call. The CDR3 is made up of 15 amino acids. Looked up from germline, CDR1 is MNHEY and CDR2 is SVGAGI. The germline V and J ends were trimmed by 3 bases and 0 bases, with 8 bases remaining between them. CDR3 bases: TGTGCCAGCAGTTATCAGTACTCGAACACCGGGGAGCTGTTTTTT. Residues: CASSYQYSNTGELFF.

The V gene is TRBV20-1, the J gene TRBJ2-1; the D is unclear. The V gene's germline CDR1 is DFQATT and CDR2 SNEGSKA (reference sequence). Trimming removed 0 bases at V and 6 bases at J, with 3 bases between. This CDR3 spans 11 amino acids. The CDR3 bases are TGCAGTGCTAGAGATCTCAATGAGCAGTTCTTC. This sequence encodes CSARDLNEQFF.

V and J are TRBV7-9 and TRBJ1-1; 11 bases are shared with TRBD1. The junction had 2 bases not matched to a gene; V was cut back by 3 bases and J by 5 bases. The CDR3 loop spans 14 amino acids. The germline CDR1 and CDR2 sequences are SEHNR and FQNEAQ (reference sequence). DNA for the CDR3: TGTGCCAGCAGCTTTCGGGACAGGGGGACTGAAGCTTTCTTT. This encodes CASSFRDRGTEAFF.

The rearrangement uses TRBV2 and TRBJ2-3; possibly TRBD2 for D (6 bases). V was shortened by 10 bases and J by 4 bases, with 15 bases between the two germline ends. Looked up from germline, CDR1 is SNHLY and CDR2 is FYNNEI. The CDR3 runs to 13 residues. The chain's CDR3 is CATVRESSDTQYF. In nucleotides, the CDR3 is TGTGCCACCGTTCGGGAGTCGTCAGATACGCAGTATTTT.

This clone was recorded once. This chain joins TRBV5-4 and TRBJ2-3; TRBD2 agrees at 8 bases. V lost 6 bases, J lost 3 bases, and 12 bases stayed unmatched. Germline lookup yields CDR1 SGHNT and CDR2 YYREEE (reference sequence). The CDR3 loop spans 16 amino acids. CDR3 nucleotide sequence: TGTGCCAGCAAAGCGGGGCGGGAGGAGGGTACAGATACGCAGTATTTT. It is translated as CASKAGREEGTDTQYF.

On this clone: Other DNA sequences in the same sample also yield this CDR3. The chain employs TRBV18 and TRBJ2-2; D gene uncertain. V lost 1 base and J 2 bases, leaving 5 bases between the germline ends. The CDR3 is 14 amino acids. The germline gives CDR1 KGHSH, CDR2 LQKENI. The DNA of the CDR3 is TGTGCCAGCTCACCACGCAGAAACACCGGGGAGCTGTTTTTT. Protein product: CASSPRRNTGELFF.

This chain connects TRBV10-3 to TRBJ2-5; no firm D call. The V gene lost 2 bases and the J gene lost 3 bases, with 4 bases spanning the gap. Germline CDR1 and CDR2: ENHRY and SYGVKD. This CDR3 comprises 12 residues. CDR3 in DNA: TGTGCCATCAGTGAGAACGAAGAGACCCAGTACTTC. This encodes CAISENEETQYF.

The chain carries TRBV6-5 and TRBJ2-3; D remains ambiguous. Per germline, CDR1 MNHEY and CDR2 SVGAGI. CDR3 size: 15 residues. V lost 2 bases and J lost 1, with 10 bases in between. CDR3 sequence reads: CASSYGLRGTDTQYF. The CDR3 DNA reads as TGTGCCAGCAGTTACGGCCTAAGGGGCACAGATACGCAGTATTTT.

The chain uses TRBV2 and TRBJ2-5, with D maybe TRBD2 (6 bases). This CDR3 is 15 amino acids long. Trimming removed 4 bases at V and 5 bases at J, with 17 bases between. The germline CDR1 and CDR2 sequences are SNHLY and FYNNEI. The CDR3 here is CASSAGLTIKETQYF. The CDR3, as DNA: TGTGCCAGCAGTGCCGGACTAACAATAAAGGAGACCCAGTACTTC.

Here the CDR3 DNA reads TGTGCCAGTCGTGAACAGGCAGCCGGGGCGCCCCAGCATTTT. Amino acids: CASREQAAGAPQHF. The J gene is TRBJ1-5, the V gene TRBV19; TRBD1 is a possible D gene (5 bases). This CDR3 is built from 14 residues. Trimming removed 8 bases from V and 9 bases from J, with 20 bases in between. CDR1 and CDR2 from the germline V gene are LNHDA and SQIVND (reference sequence). The variable domain in full, with the rest retrieved from reference TRBV19 and TRBJ1-5, is DGGITQSPKYLFRKEGQNVTLSCEQNLNHDAMYWYRQDPGQGLRLIYYSQIVNDFQKGDIAEGYSVSREKKESFPLTVTSAQKNPTAFYLCASREQAAGAPQHFGDGTRLSIL.

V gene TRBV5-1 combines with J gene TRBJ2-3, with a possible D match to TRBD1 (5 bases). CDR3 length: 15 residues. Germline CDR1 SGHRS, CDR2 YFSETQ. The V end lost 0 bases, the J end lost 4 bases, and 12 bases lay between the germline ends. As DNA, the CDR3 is TGCGCCAGCAGCTTGGCGCAGGGAAGGGCAGATACGCAGTATTTT. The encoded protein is CASSLAQGRADTQYF.

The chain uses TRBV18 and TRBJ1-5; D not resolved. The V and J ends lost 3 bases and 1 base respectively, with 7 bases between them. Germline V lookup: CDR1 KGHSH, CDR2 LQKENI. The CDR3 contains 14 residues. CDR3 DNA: TGTGCCAGCTCACCGGAGAGAAGCAATCAGCCCCAGCATTTT. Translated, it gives CASSPERSNQPQHF.

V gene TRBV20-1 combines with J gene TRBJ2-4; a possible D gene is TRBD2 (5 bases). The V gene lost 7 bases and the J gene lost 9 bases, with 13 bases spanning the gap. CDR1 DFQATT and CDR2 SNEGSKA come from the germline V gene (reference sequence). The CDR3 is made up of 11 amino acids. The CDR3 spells CSGTFGSIQYF. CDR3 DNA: TGCAGTGGTACGTTTGGGAGCATTCAGTACTTC.

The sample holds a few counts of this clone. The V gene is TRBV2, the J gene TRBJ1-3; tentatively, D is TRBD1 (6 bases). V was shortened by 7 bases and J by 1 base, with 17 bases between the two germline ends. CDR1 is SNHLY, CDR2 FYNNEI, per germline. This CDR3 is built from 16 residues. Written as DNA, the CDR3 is TGTGCCAGCAAGCTCAGGGGAAGAGGGTCTGGAAACACCATATATTTT. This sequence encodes CASKLRGRGSGNTIYF.

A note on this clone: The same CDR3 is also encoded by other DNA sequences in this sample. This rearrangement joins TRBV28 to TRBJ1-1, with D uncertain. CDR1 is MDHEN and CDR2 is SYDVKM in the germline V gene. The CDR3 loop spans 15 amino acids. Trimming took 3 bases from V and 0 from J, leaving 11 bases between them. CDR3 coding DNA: TGTGCCAGCAGTTTTGAGGGCGGTGTGAACACTGAAGCTTTCTTT. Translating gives CASSFEGGVNTEAFF.

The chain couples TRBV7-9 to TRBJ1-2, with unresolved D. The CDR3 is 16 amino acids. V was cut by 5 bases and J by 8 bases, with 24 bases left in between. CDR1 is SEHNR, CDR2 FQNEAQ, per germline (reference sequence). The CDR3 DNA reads TGTGCCAGCAGCCCCCAAAGGAGTCGAAAAGTGGGGGGCTACACCTTC. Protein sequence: CASSPQRSRKVGGYTF.

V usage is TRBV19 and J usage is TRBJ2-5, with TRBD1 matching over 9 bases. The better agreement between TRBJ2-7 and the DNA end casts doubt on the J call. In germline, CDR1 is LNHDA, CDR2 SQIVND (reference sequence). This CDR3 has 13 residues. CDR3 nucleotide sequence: TGTGCCAGTAGCGGTGACAGGGGGTACGAGCAGTACTTC. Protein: CASSGDRGYEQYF.

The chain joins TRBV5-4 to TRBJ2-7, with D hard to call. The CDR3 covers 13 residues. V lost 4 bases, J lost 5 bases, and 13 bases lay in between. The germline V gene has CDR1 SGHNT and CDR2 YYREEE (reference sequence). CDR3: CASSPPGKNEQYF. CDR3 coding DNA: TGTGCCAGCAGCCCCCCAGGCAAGAACGAGCAGTACTTC.

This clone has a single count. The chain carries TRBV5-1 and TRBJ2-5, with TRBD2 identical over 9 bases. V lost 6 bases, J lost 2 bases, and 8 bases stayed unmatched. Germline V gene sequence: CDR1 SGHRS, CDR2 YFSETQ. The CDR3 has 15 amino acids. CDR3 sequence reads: CASTRTSGLQETQYF. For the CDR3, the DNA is TGCGCCAGCACCAGAACTAGCGGGCTACAAGAGACCCAGTACTTC.

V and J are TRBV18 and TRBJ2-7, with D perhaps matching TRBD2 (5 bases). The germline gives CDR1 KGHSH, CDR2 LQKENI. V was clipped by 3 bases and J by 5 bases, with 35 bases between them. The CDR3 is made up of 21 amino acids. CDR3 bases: TGTGCCAGCTCACCTGGTGCCGCGGCCCACCCGGCGGGCCGCCCCGGGCACGAGCAGTACTTC. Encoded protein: CASSPGAAAHPAGRPGHEQYF.

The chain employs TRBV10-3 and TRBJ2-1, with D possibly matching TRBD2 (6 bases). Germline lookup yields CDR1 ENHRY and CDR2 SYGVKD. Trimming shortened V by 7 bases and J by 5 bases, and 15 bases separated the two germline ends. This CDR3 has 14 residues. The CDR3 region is CAIKRLVSDNEQFF. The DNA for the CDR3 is TGTGCCATCAAAAGACTAGTTTCGGACAATGAGCAGTTCTTC.

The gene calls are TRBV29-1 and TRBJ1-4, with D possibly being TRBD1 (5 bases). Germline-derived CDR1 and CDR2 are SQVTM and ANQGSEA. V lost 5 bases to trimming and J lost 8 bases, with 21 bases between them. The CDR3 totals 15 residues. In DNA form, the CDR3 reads TGCAGCGTTAACGCCGGGACCTCAAGTGGGGAAAAACTGTTTTTT. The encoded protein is CSVNAGTSSGEKLFF.

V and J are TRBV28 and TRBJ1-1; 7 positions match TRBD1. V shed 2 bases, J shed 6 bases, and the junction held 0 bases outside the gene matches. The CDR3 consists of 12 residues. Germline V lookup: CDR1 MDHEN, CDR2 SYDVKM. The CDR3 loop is CASSLDRAEAFF. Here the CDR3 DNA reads TGTGCCAGCAGTTTAGACAGGGCTGAAGCTTTCTTT.

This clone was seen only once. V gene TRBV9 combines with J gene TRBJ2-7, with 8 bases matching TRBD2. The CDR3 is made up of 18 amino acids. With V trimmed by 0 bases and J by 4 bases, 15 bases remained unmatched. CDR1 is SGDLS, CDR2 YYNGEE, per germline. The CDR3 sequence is CASSVEGSGITPGYEQYF. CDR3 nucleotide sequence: TGTGCCAGCAGCGTAGAGGGTAGCGGGATTACTCCAGGATACGAGCAGTACTTC.